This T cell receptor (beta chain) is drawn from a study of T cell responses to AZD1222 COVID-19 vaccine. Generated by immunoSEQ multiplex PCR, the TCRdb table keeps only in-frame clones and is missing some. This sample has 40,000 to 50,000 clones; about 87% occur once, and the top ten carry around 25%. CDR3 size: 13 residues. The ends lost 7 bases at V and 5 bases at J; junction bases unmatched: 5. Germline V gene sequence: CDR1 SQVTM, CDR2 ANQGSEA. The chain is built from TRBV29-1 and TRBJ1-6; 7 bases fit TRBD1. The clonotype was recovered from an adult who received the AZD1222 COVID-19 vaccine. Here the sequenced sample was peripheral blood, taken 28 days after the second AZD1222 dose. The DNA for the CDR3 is TGCAGCGCCAGACAGGGAAATAATTCACCCCTCCACTTT. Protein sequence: CSARQGNNSPLHF.